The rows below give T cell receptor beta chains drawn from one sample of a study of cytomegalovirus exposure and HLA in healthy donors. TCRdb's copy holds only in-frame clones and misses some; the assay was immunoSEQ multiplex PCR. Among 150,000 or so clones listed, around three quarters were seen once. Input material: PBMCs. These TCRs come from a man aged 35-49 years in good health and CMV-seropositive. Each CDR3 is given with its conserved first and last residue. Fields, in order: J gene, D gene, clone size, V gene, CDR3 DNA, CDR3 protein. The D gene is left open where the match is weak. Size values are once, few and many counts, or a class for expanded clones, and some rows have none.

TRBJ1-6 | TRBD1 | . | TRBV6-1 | TGTGCCAGCAGTGTCGACAGGGATCGGGCCCTCCACTTT | CASSVDRDRALHF
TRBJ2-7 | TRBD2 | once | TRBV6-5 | TGTGCCAGCAGTCACGGGGGGTCCTCCTACGAGCAGTACTTC | CASSHGGSSYEQYF
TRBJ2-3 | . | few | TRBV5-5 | TGTGCCAGCAGCTTCGTGAGCGGAACAGATACGCAGTATTTT | CASSFVSGTDTQYF
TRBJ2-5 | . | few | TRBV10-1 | TGCGCCAGCAGTGGGACTATCGAAGAGACCCAGTACTTC | CASSGTIEETQYF
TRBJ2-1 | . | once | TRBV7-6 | TGTGCCAGCAGCTTAGGCGGGGACTACAATGAGCAGTTCTTC | CASSLGGDYNEQFF
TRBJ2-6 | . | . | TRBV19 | TGTGCCAGTAGTATAGACCACTCTGGGGCCAACGTCCTGACTTTC | CASSIDHSGANVLTF
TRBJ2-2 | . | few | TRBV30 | TGTGCCTGGAGTAGGACAGCTCTGAACACCGGGGAGCTGTTTTTT | CAWSRTALNTGELFF
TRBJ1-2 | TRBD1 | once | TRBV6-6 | TGTGCCAGCAGAAAAAACAGGGGGGATTCGGGAGGCTACACCTTC | CASRKNRGDSGGYTF
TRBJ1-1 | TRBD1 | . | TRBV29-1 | TGCAGCGTAGGACAGGGGGCTGACACTGAAGCTTTCTTT | CSVGQGADTEAFF
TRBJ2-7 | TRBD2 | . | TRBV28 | TGTGCCAGCAGTTTTAATCGGGAGGGACTAGCGGACGAGCAGTACTTC | CASSFNREGLADEQYF
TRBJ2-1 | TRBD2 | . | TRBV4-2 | TGTGCCAGCACCCTCCTAGCGGGAGGGAGCAATGAGCAGTTCTTC | CASTLLAGGSNEQFF
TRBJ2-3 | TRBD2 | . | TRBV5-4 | TGTGCCAGCAGCTTTCGAAGGCGGGGGGGCGATACGCAGTATTTT | CASSFRRRGGDTQYF
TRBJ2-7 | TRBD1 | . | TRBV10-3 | TGTGCCATCAGTGTGAGACAGGGGGCATCTGACGAGCAGTACTTC | CAISVRQGASDEQYF
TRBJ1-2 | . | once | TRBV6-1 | TGTGCCAGCACCGAGACTTCTAACTATGGCTACACCTTC | CASTETSNYGYTF
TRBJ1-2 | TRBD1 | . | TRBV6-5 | TGTGCCAGCAGTGCCCGACAGGGGGGGAACTATGGCTACACCTTC | CASSARQGGNYGYTF
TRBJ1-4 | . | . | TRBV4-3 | TGCGCCAGCAGCCCCCAAACGACAGTAGGGGAAAAACTGTTTTTT | CASSPQTTVGEKLFF
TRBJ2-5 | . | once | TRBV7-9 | TGTTCCAGCAGCTACGCCCCGAACCTACAAGAGACCCAGTACTTC | CSSSYAPNLQETQYF
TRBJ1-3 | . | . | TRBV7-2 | TGTGCCAGCAGCTTAGTAGGGGGTGGGGGCTCTGGAAACACCATATATTTT | CASSLVGGGGSGNTIYF
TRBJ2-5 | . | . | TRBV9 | TGTGCCAGCTCCACGACTAGGGGACCAGTAGGGGAGACCCAGTACTTC | CASSTTRGPVGETQYF
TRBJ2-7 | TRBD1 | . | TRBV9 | TGTGCCAGCAGCGTAGGTCCGGACAGGGCAAGCGAGCAGTACTTC | CASSVGPDRASEQYF
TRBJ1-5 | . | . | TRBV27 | TGTGCCAGCAGTTTAATTCCAGGGAATAATCAGCCCCAGCATTTT | CASSLIPGNNQPQHF
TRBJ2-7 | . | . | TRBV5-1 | TGCGCCAGCTCCTTCTCCTCCTACGAGCAGTACTTC | CASSFSSYEQYF
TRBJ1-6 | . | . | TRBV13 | TGTGCCAGCAGCCCGAAGAGGGGACCAGGGGCTCCCCTCCACTTT | CASSPKRGPGAPLHF
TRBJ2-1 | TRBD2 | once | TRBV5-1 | TGCGCCAGCAGCTTGGGACTAGCGGGGGGGGGCACATACAATGAGCAGTTCTTC | CASSLGLAGGGTYNEQFF
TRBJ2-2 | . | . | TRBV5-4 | TGTGCCAGCACCGATCCTGCGAGTCCGAACACCGGGGAGCTGTTTTTT | CASTDPASPNTGELFF
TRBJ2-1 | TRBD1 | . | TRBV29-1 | TGCAGCGTTGAAGGCCGACAGGGGCCGGCCTCCTACAATGAGCAGTTCTTC | CSVEGRQGPASYNEQFF
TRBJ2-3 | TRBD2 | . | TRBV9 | TGTGCCAGCAGTCCCCTAGGGGCGGGAGGGGCAGATACGCAGTATTTT | CASSPLGAGGADTQYF
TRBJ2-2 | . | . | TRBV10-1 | TGCGCCAGCATGGACGGGAGCGGTTCCGGGGAGCTGTTTTTT | CASMDGSGSGELFF
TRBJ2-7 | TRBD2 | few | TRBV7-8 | TGTGCCAGCAGCCCCCTAGCGGGAGGGCCTAAGGCCTACGAGCAGTACTTC | CASSPLAGGPKAYEQYF
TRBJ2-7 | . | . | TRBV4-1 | TGCGCCAGCAGCCAAGCCACCCCCACGGTGTCCGAGCAGTACTTC | CASSQATPTVSEQYF
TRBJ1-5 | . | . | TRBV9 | TGTGCCAGCAGCGAGCATGTGGATCAGCCCCAGCATTTT | CASSEHVDQPQHF
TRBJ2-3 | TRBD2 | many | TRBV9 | TGTGCCAGCAGCGTACGCGGGAGTATTACAGATACGCAGTATTTT | CASSVRGSITDTQYF
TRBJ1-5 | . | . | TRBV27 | TGTGCCAGCCAGGGGATCAATCAGCCCCAGCATTTT | CASQGINQPQHF
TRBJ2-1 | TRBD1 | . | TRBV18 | TGTGCCAGCTCTGTACAGGGGGCGTATGAGCAGTTCTTC | CASSVQGAYEQFF
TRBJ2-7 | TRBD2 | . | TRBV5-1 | TGCGCCAGCAGCTTGGAGGTTTTTGGGCGGGAGTGGGACGAGCAGTACTTC | CASSLEVFGREWDEQYF
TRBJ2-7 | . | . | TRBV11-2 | TGTGCCAGCAGCTTAGCCGGGGGACCCGAGCAGTACTTC | CASSLAGGPEQYF
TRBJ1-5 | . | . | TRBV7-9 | TGTGCCAGCAGCTTCCCGGACAAAAATCAGCCCCAGCATTTT | CASSFPDKNQPQHF
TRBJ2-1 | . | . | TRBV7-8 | TGTGCCAGCAGCTTAGGTCCAGCGAGCGAGCAGTTCTTC | CASSLGPASEQFF
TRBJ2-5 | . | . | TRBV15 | TGTGCCACCAGCAGCATTACAGGGTACCAAGAGACCCAGTACTTC | CATSSITGYQETQYF
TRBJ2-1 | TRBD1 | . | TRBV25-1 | TGTGCCAGCAGTGACTCCGGGACAGCCTACAATGAGCAGTTCTTC | CASSDSGTAYNEQFF
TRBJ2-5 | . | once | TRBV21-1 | TGTGCCAGCAGCAGTAGTACTAGGGAGACCCAGTACTTC | CASSSSTRETQYF
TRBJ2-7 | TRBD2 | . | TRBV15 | TGTGCCACCAGCAGAGATTACATCCCATTTGGGACTAACTCCTACGAGCAGTACTTC | CATSRDYIPFGTNSYEQYF
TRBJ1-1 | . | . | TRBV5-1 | TGCGCCAGCAGCTTACAGGGCCCCCCGAACACTGAAGCTTTCTTT | CASSLQGPPNTEAFF
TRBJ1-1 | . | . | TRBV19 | TGTGCCAGTAGCCTACAGGGAAGGGTCAACACTGAAGCTTTCTTT | CASSLQGRVNTEAFF
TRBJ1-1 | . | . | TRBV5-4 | TGTGCCAGCAGCTTCCGAGACAGGAACACTGAAGCTTTCTTT | CASSFRDRNTEAFF
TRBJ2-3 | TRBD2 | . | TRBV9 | TGTGCCAGCAGCGGTAGCGGGAGGGGTACAGATACGCAGTATTTT | CASSGSGRGTDTQYF
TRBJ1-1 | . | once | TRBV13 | TGTGCCAGCAGCCTTAGGAGATACGGGGAGAACACTGAAGCTTTCTTT | CASSLRRYGENTEAFF
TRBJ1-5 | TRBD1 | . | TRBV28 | TGTGCCAGCGGGACAGCTGATCAGCCCCAGCATTTT | CASGTADQPQHF
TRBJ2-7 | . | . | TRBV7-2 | TGTGCCAGCAGCTTATTGGGGACAACAAGGGGGTCCTACGAGCAGTACTTC | CASSLLGTTRGSYEQYF